In this sample, the clone carrying this T cell receptor beta chain turned up a few times. Its target is unknown. V shed 6 bases, J shed 10 bases, and the junction held 11 bases outside the gene matches. The CDR3 is 14 residues long. Germline-derived CDR1 and CDR2 are MNHEY and SVGAGI. This sample stems from a study of response to subunit inactivated influenza vaccine. Study results and caveats: The study's authors posited that every seasonal influenza vaccination enlists few new T cells.

TCRdb analysed the RT-PCR reads with MiXCR anew, one entry per CDR3 protein. This table has roughly 650,000 distinct CDR3 sequences, around 14% appearing once. V and J are TRBV6-5 and TRBJ2-1, with 8 bases fitting TRBD2. The material was PBMCs from blood, obtained approximately 12 days after vaccination. The source of this sequence is a man aged 45-65 years who received an inactivated influenza vaccine. CDR3 in DNA: TGTGCCAGCAGATTACTTGAGATAGCGGGGGAGCAGTTCTTC. Protein sequence: CASRLLEIAGEQFF.